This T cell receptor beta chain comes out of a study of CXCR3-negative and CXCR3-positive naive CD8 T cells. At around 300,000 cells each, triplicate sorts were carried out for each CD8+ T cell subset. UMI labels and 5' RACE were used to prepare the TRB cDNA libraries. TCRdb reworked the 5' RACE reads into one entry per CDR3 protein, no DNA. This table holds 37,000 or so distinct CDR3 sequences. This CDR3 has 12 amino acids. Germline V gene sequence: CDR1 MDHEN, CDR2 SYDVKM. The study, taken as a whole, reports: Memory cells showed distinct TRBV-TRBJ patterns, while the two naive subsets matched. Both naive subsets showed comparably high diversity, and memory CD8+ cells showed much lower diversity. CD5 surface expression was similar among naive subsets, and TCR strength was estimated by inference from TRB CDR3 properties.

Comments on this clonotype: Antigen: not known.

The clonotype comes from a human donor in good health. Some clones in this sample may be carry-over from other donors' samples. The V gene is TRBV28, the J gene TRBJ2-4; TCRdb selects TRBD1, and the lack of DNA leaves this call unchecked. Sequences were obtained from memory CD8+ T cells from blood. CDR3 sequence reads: CASSEIQGPQYF.